Each of the 4 T cell receptor beta chains below was sequenced from the same sample in a study of blood T cell repertoires in COVID-19 (TCRdb year 2020). The method was the immunoSEQ multiplex PCR assay. Imported from immuneACCESS, the table was reduced by TCRdb to in-frame sequences with V and J called. These copies leave out some clones; in studies compared against another copy, an unresolved V gene accounts for under half, and the cause of the remainder is not known. The sample table lists around 300,000 clones, around 89% of them with a count of one. The leading ten clones occupy 3% of the sample. The sample comprised PBMCs or T cells enriched from blood (not recorded which). These TCRs come from a woman between 45 and 60 years old who had recovered from COVID-19.

The gene calls are TRBV4-1 and TRBJ1-4; D might be TRBD1 (5 bases). Germline CDR1 is MGHRA and CDR2 is YSYEKL. Between the trimmed V and J ends, which lost 3 bases and 7 bases, there was a span of 12 bases. The CDR3 has 14 residues. The CDR3 loop is CASSQPGRGEKLFF. CDR3 nucleotides: TGCGCCAGCAGCCAGCCAGGGAGGGGTGAAAAACTGTTTTTT.

The chain employs TRBV2 and TRBJ2-7; D call uncertain. The V gene's germline CDR1 is SNHLY and CDR2 FYNNEI. Trimming left V 0 bases short and J 12 bases short, with 15 bases between. This CDR3 has 13 residues. Here the CDR3 DNA reads TGTGCCAGCAGTGAAGCGGGTATGAGGTCCCCGTACTTC. Translated: CASSEAGMRSPYF.

This clone was seen once. This chain connects TRBV10-3 to TRBJ2-5, with D perhaps TRBD2 (7 bases). CDR1 ENHRY and CDR2 SYGVKD come from the germline V gene. The V end was cut by 6 bases, the J end by 5 bases, with 19 bases between. This CDR3 contains 15 residues. The CDR3 region has the DNA TGTGCCATCAGCGGGGGCGGGGGAGTAGTGGAGACCCAGTACTTC. This sequence encodes CAISGGGGVVETQYF.

The chain has TRBV29-1 and TRBJ2-3; TRBD1 matches 7 bases. V lost 7 bases, J lost 9 bases, and 7 bases stayed unmatched. The CDR3 spans 11 residues. CDR1 is SQVTM and CDR2 is ANQGSEA in the germline V gene. DNA of the CDR3: TGCAGCGATAGGACGGACAGGACGCAGTATTTT. It codes for CSDRTDRTQYF.